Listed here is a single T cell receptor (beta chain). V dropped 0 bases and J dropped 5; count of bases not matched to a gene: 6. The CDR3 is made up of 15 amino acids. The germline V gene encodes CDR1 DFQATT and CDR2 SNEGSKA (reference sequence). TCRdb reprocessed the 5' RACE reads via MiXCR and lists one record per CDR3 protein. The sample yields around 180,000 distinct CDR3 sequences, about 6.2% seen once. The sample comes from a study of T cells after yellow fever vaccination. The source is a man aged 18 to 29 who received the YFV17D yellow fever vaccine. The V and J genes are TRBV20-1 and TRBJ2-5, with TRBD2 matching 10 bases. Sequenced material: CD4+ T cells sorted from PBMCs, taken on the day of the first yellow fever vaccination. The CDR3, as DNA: TGCAGTGCTAGAGAGCTAGCGGGGGAGGGGGAGACCCAGTACTTC. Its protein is CSARELAGEGETQYF.